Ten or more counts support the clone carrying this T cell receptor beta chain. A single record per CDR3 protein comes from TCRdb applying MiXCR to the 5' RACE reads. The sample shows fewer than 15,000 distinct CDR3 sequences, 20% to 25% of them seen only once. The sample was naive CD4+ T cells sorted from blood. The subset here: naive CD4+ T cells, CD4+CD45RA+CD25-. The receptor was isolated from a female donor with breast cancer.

As DNA, the CDR3 is TGTGCCAGCAGTTACAGGGGGGGGGGCACTGAAGCTTTCTTT. Protein product: CASSYRGGGTEAFF. The V and J genes are TRBV6-5 and TRBJ1-1; the D gene is possibly TRBD1 (6 bases). Germline-derived CDR1 and CDR2 are MNHEY and SVGAGI. Trimming pared 2 bases from V and 4 bases from J, leaving 11 bases between. The CDR3 extends over 14 amino acids.